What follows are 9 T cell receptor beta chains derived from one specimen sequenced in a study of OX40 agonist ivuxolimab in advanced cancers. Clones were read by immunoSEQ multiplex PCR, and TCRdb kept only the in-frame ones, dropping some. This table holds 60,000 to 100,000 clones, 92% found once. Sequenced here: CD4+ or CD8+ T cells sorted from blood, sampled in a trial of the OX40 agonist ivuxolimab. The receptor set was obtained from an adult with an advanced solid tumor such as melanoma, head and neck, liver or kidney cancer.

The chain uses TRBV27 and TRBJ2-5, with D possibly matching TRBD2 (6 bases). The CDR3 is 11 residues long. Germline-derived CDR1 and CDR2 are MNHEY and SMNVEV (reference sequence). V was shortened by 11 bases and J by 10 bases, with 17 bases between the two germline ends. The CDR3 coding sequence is TGTGCCCGCGCCGGGACTTTCGTCCAGTACTTC. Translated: CARAGTFVQYF.

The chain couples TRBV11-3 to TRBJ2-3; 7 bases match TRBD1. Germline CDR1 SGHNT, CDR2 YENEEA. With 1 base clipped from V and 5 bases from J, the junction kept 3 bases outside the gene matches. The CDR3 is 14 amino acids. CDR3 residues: CASSLGTGRDTQYF. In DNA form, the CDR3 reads TGTGCCAGCAGCTTAGGGACAGGCCGAGATACGCAGTATTTT.

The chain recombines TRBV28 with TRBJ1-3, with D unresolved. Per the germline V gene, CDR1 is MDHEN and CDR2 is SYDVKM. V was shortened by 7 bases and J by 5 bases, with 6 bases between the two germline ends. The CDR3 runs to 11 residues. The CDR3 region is CASNIRNTIYF. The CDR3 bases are TGTGCCAGCAATATTCGAAACACCATATATTTT.

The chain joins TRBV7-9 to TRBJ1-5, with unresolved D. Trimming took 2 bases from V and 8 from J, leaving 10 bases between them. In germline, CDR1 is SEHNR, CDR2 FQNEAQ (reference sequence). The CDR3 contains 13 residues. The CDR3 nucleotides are TGTGCCAGCAGCTTAAACGTTTGGGAGCCCCAGCATTTT. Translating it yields CASSLNVWEPQHF.

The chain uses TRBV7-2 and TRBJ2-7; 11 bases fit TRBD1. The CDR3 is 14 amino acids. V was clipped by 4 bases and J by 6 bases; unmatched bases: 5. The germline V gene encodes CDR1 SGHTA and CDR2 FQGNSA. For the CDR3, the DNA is TGTGCCAGCAGCTCAAGTGGGACAGGGGGCGAGCAGTACTTC. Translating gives CASSSSGTGGEQYF.

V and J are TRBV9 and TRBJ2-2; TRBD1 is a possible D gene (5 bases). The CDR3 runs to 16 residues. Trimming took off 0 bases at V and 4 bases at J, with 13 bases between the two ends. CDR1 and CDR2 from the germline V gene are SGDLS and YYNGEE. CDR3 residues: CASSVAVQGVTGELFF. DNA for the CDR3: TGTGCCAGCAGCGTAGCTGTGCAGGGTGTCACCGGGGAGCTGTTTTTT.

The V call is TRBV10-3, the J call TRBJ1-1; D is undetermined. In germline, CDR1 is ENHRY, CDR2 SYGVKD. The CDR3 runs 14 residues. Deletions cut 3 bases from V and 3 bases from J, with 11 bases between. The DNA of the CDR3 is TGTGCCATCAGTGACCCCCGCGGGGACACTGAAGCTTTCTTT. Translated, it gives CAISDPRGDTEAFF.

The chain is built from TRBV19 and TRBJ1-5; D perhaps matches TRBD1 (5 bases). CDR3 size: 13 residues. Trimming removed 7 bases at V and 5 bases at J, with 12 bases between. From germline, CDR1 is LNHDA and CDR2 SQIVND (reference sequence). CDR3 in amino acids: CASNWQGHQPQHF. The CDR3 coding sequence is TGTGCCAGTAACTGGCAGGGTCATCAGCCCCAGCATTTT. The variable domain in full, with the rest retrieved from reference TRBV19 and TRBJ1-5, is DGGITQSPKYLFRKEGQNVTLSCEQNLNHDAMYWYRQDPGQGLRLIYYSQIVNDFQKGDIAEGYSVSREKKESFPLTVTSAQKNPTAFYLCASNWQGHQPQHFGDGTRLSIL.

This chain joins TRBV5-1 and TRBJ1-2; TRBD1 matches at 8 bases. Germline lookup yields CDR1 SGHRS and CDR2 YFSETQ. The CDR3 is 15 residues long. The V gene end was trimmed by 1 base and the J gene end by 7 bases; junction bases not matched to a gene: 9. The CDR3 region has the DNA TGCGCCAGCAGCTTGATGGACGGACAGGGAGGTGGCTACACCTTC. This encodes CASSLMDGQGGGYTF.